This T cell receptor beta chain came from a study of blood T cell repertoires in COVID-19. Study details: The United States, Italy and Spain supplied acute and convalescent COVID-19 samples.

CDR3 length: 12 amino acids. Germline V lookup: CDR1 SQVTM, CDR2 ANQGSEA. The V end lost 6 bases, the J end lost 2 bases, and 11 bases lay between the germline ends. Methods used by the authors: Cell counts per sample came from amplifying reference gene primers. The assay was immunoSEQ multiplex PCR, and TCRdb's table has in-frame clones only and misses some. For V, J and clone size, that table is used; D and trimming come from the DNA. Of approximately 60,000 clones listed, around 81% are singletons. The chain links TRBV29-1 to TRBJ2-7; D is perhaps TRBD1 (6 bases). The clonotype comes from a woman older than 75 with acute or convalescent COVID-19. The sequencing sample was made of peripheral blood. The CDR3 loop is CSVARDTYEQYF. CDR3 sequence (DNA): TGCAGCGTGGCCCGGGACACCTACGAGCAGTACTTC.